This T cell receptor (beta chain) was sequenced for a study of blood T cell repertoires in COVID-19. The method was immunoSEQ multiplex PCR; TCRdb's version includes in-frame clones alone and lacks a portion of them. The data contain about 220,000 clones, around four fifths of them singletons. This CDR3 region has 14 residues. CDR1 and CDR2 from the germline V gene are LGHDT and YNNKEL (reference sequence). Trimming cost V 4 bases and J 6 bases; bases outside gene matches: 6. Sequenced material: peripheral blood. This receptor was identified in a man under 40 with active or convalescent COVID-19. The chain joins TRBV3-1 (or the pseudogene TRBV3-2) to TRBJ1-2; the match to TRBD1 covers 9 bases. The CDR3 protein is CASSLHRGRDGYTF. The CDR3 bases are TGTGCCAGCAGCCTGCACAGGGGGCGGGATGGCTACACCTTC.